This TCR beta chain was obtained from a study of blood T cell repertoires in COVID-19. As for the study in general: From the United States, Italy and Spain came samples of acute and convalescent COVID-19. From T cells, B-cell-depleted T cells, or PBMCs came the material, which was cDNA or gDNA.

Trimming removed 5 bases at V and 4 bases at J, with 7 bases between. The CDR3 extends over 12 amino acids. From germline, CDR1 is LNHDA and CDR2 SQIVND (reference sequence). Data came from immunoSEQ multiplex PCR; TCRdb stores just in-frame clones and leaves some out. The sample carries under 200,000 clones, around 85% recorded once. The TCR was taken from a man aged 55 to 70 who had recovered from COVID-19. The sequencing sample was made of peripheral blood. This chain links TRBV19 with TRBJ2-3; D uncertain. The CDR3 loop is CASSPRSDTQYF. Here the CDR3 DNA reads TGTGCCAGTAGTCCCCGTTCAGATACGCAGTATTTT.